This is a list of T cell receptor beta chains from one sample in a study of blood T cells in healthy people across ages. From the 5' RACE reads, TCRdb called clonotypes with MiXCR, one entry per CDR3 protein. The data show fewer than 950,000 distinct CDR3 sequences, 53% seen once. Sequencing input: blood. These receptors all come from a man aged 80 or over in good health. The CDR3 runs from the conserved cysteine through the conserved F or W. Each record gives: D gene, V gene, J gene, clone size, CDR3 protein, CDR3 DNA. The D gene is left open where the match is weak. Not every row has a clone size; where given, it reads once, few, many or a size class.

>NA|TRBV20-1|TRBJ1-2|few
CSARALRVNYGYTF
TGCAGTGCTAGAGCCTTGAGGGTCAACTATGGCTACACCTTC
>NA|TRBV12-3/TRBV12-4|TRBJ2-4|NA
CASSFFRGPDIQYF
TGTGCCAGCAGTTTCTTCCGGGGGCCAGACATTCAGTACTTC
>TRBD1|TRBV27|TRBJ1-2|NA
CASGTGGFYGYTF
TGTGCCAGCGGGACAGGGGGCTTCTATGGCTACACCTTC
>TRBD1|TRBV10-3|TRBJ1-4|once
CAIREGQGGEKLFF
TGTGCCATCAGAGAGGGACAGGGAGGTGAAAAACTGTTTTTT
>TRBD1|TRBV6-1|TRBJ1-1|NA
CASSAIPGGGLLAEAFF
TGTGCCAGCAGTGCCATCCCAGGGGGGGGGCTTTTGGCTGAAGCTTTCTTT
>NA|TRBV2|TRBJ1-1|NA
CASRGQRNTEAFF
TGTGCCAGCAGAGGACAGAGGAACACTGAAGCTTTCTTT
>NA|TRBV30|TRBJ2-7|NA
CAWSGGGGSYEQYF
TGTGCCTGGAGTGGGGGGGGCGGATCCTACGAGCAGTACTTC
>NA|TRBV7-9|TRBJ2-7|NA
CASSFVQGPYEQYF
TGTGCCAGCAGCTTCGTACAGGGCCCCTACGAGCAGTACTTC
>TRBD2|TRBV4-1|TRBJ2-7|NA
CASTGLAGGTYNEQYF
TGCGCCAGCACCGGACTAGCGGGAGGTACCTACAATGAGCAGTACTTC
>TRBD1|TRBV2|TRBJ2-2|NA
CASRPDRVIGELFF
TGTGCCAGCAGGCCGGACAGGGTGATCGGGGAGCTGTTTTTT
>NA|TRBV2|TRBJ2-7|NA
CASRGGRSWGSYEQYF
TGTGCCAGCAGGGGCGGACGTTCCTGGGGCTCCTACGAGCAGTACTTC
>NA|TRBV6-5|TRBJ2-5|few
CASSRQATTETQYF
TGTGCCAGCAGCCGACAGGCTACAACGGAGACCCAGTACTTC
>TRBD2|TRBV29-1|TRBJ2-3|once
CSVGGLAGTDTQYF
TGCAGCGTTGGGGGACTAGCGGGCACAGATACGCAGTATTTT
>TRBD1|TRBV28|TRBJ2-7|NA
CASSSSQGAISYEQYF
TGTGCCAGCAGTTCTTCCCAGGGGGCTATTTCCTACGAGCAGTACTTC
>TRBD1|TRBV28|TRBJ2-5|few
CASSWDRVQETQYF
TGTGCCAGCAGCTGGGACAGGGTACAAGAGACCCAGTACTTC
>TRBD2|TRBV20-1|TRBJ2-3|once
CSAGGGFTGSVPSDTQYF
TGCAGTGCTGGGGGGGGATTCACCGGGAGCGTGCCCTCAGATACGCAGTATTTT
>TRBD1|TRBV20-1|TRBJ2-7|NA
CSARPGQVYEQYF
TGCAGTGCTAGACCTGGACAGGTCTACGAGCAGTACTTC
>TRBD2|TRBV7-2|TRBJ2-7|NA
CASSRGLAVSYEQYF
TGTGCCAGCAGCCGAGGACTAGCGGTCTCCTACGAGCAGTACTTC
>TRBD1|TRBV27|TRBJ2-7|NA
CASTQRQGAVYEQYF
TGTGCCAGCACACAGAGGCAGGGGGCTGTTTACGAGCAGTACTTC
>NA|TRBV30|TRBJ1-1|NA
CAWSVLGGTEAFF
TGTGCCTGGAGTGTACTGGGGGGCACTGAAGCTTTCTTT
>TRBD1|TRBV2|TRBJ1-6|NA
CASGDRAGSLLHF
TGTGCCAGCGGGGACAGGGCCGGTTCACTCCTCCACTTT
>NA|TRBV29-1|TRBJ2-1|few
CSVAEFGSYNEQFF
TGCAGCGTGGCCGAGTTTGGCTCCTACAATGAGCAGTTCTTC
>NA|TRBV24-1|TRBJ2-5|few
CATSDSGGQETQYF
TGTGCCACCAGTGATTCCGGGGGTCAAGAGACCCAGTACTTC
>NA|TRBV27|TRBJ1-2|NA
CASSFQPNYGYTF
TGTGCCAGCAGTTTTCAGCCGAACTATGGCTACACCTTC
>NA|TRBV5-5|TRBJ1-2|few
CASSPTGRGYGYTF
TGTGCCAGCAGTCCGACAGGCCGGGGCTATGGCTACACCTTC
>NA|TRBV6-5|TRBJ1-4|NA
CASRGASTNEKLFF
TGTGCCAGCAGGGGGGCTTCAACTAATGAAAAACTGTTTTTT
>NA|TRBV20-1|TRBJ2-7|NA
CSAPGEEWVLYEQYF
TGCAGTGCTCCAGGGGAGGAATGGGTGCTCTACGAGCAGTACTTC
>TRBD1|TRBV29-1|TRBJ1-2|few
CSGTGGANYGYTF
TGCAGCGGGACAGGGGGCGCGAACTATGGCTACACCTTC
>NA|TRBV7-2|TRBJ2-7|few
CASSLASGQSYEQYF
TGTGCCAGCAGCTTAGCCAGCGGGCAATCCTACGAGCAGTACTTC
>NA|TRBV14|TRBJ2-1|NA
CASSNPGTESGEQFF
TGTGCCAGCAGCAACCCCGGGACTGAAAGTGGTGAGCAGTTCTTC
>NA|TRBV9|TRBJ1-3|NA
CASSVQVGTTGNTIYF
TGTGCCAGCAGCGTTCAGGTCGGGACGACAGGAAACACCATATATTTT
>NA|TRBV20-1|TRBJ2-1|NA
CSARVLYNEQFF
TGCAGTGCTAGAGTTTTATACAATGAGCAGTTCTTC
>NA|TRBV4-2|TRBJ2-5|NA
CASSQDGSGGTQYF
TGTGCCAGCAGCCAAGATGGATCCGGTGGGACCCAGTACTTC
>TRBD1|TRBV5-1|TRBJ1-1|NA
CASSLALSRQGAMNTEAFF
TGCGCCAGCAGCTTGGCTTTAAGCAGGCAGGGGGCAATGAACACTGAAGCTTTCTTT
>NA|TRBV20-1|TRBJ1-1|NA
CSAPGRGTGNTEAFF
TGCAGTGCCCCCGGGCGGGGTACCGGGAACACTGAAGCTTTCTTT
>TRBD1|TRBV6-5|TRBJ2-7|NA
CASSPGTGRMDEQYF
TGTGCCAGCAGCCCCGGGACAGGGAGGATGGACGAGCAGTACTTC
>NA|TRBV12-3/TRBV12-4|TRBJ2-5|NA
CASSLWGGETQYF
TGTGCCAGCAGTTTATGGGGAGGCGAGACCCAGTACTTC
>NA|TRBV2|TRBJ2-3|NA
CASPAGGSTDTQYF
TGTGCCAGCCCGGCCGGGGGTAGCACAGATACGCAGTATTTT
>NA|TRBV18|TRBJ2-5|few
CASSPSTRAETQYF
TGTGCCAGCTCACCTTCGACACGGGCAGAGACCCAGTACTTC
>TRBD2|TRBV7-2|TRBJ2-1|NA
CASSLAGTSGVNEQFF
TGTGCCAGCAGCTTAGCCGGGACTAGCGGGGTAAATGAGCAGTTCTTC
>NA|TRBV18|TRBJ2-5|NA
CASSPTELATQYF
TGTGCCAGCTCACCGACAGAGCTTGCGACCCAGTACTTC
>NA|TRBV20-1|TRBJ2-7|NA
CSARDKGSYEQYF
TGCAGTGCTAGAGATAAAGGGTCCTACGAGCAGTACTTC
>TRBD1|TRBV6-1|TRBJ1-1|NA
CASSEALGTGLLGYTEAFF
TGTGCCAGCAGTGAAGCGCTGGGGACAGGGCTTTTGGGGTACACTGAAGCTTTCTTT
>NA|TRBV30|TRBJ2-7|NA
CAWRETYEQYF
TGTGCCTGGAGGGAGACCTACGAGCAGTACTTC
>NA|TRBV5-1|TRBJ2-7|few
CASSGIDYEQYF
TGCGCCAGCAGCGGGATCGACTACGAGCAGTACTTC
>TRBD2|TRBV5-4|TRBJ2-7|NA
CASSSGLAGGGSYEQYF
TGTGCCAGCAGCTCGGGACTAGCGGGAGGGGGCTCCTACGAGCAGTACTTC
>NA|TRBV10-2|TRBJ2-1|NA
CASPADEQFF
TGCGCCAGCCCCGCGGATGAGCAGTTCTTC
>TRBD1|TRBV6-2/TRBV6-3|TRBJ1-2|NA
CASTIPPTGVYGYTF
TGTGCCAGCACAATTCCGCCGACAGGGGTCTATGGCTACACCTTC
>NA|TRBV10-3|TRBJ2-7|NA
CAIFQGAPYEQYF
TGTGCCATATTCCAGGGAGCCCCCTACGAGCAGTACTTC
>NA|TRBV6-6|TRBJ2-6|NA
CASSYSTWTAGANVLTF
TGTGCCAGCAGTTACTCGACGTGGACAGCCGGGGCCAACGTCCTGACTTTC
>NA|TRBV6-4|TRBJ2-1|NA
CASSDRVNEQLF
TGTGCCAGCAGTGACAGGGTCAATGAGCAGTTATTC
>TRBD1|TRBV4-1|TRBJ2-5|NA
CASSQEATGAVRETQYF
TGCGCCAGCAGCCAAGAAGCAACAGGGGCCGTACGAGAGACCCAGTACTTC
>TRBD2|TRBV10-2|TRBJ2-1|few
CAGSAGTSGYNEQFF
TGCGCCGGATCGGCCGGGACTAGCGGATACAATGAGCAGTTCTTC
>NA|TRBV28|TRBJ2-1|NA
CASSFPLGGIPSYNEQFF
TGTGCCAGCAGTTTCCCCCTCGGCGGGATCCCCTCCTACAATGAGCAGTTCTTC
>TRBD2|TRBV5-4|TRBJ2-1|NA
CASSSGGTRYNEQFF
TGTGCCAGCAGCTCCGGGGGGACGCGCTACAATGAGCAGTTCTTC
>TRBD1|TRBV3-1|TRBJ1-2|NA
CASSQLKGQGIGYTF
TGTGCCAGCAGCCAACTCAAGGGACAGGGGATTGGCTACACCTTC